These 16 T cell receptor beta chains were sequenced from one sample in a study of beta chain features in type 1 diabetes. cDNA synthesis used the whole RNA isolate, giving expressed TCRB sequences. Profiling relied on immunoSEQ multiplex PCR, and the TCRdb table lists in-frame clones only, not all of them. The sample carries 900,000 or so clones, about a sixth recorded once. The sample was naive CD4+ T cells from blood. Receptors were obtained from a woman between 18 and 30 years old in good health.

V and J are TRBV6-5 and TRBJ2-1, with D perhaps matching TRBD1 or TRBD2 (6 bases each). This CDR3 comprises 11 residues. Trimming removed 8 bases from V and 12 bases from J, with 14 bases in between. Looked up from germline, CDR1 is MNHEY and CDR2 is SVGAGI. CDR3: CASGGRTGQFF. The CDR3 DNA sequence: TGTGCCAGCGGGGGGCGGACTGGGCAGTTCTTC.

This clone was seen a few times. This chain links TRBV7-2 with TRBJ2-3; D is perhaps TRBD2 (5 bases). V was trimmed by 6 bases and J by 0 bases, leaving 16 bases between them. This CDR3 is 16 amino acids long. In germline, CDR1 is SGHTA, CDR2 FQGNSA. The CDR3 sequence is CASSPSGSGSTDTQYF. CDR3 DNA: TGTGCCAGCAGTCCTTCTGGCAGCGGAAGCACAGATACGCAGTATTTT.

This clone was found a few times. J is TRBJ2-7 and V is TRBV6-5; the match to TRBD1 covers 7 bases. Germline assignment: CDR1 MNHEY and CDR2 SVGAGI. J was trimmed by 7 bases and V by 10 bases; bases with no gene match: 13. The CDR3 has 13 amino acids. CDR3 amino acids: CATLAGGLGEQYF. The DNA for the CDR3 is TGTGCCACACTTGCAGGGGGTTTGGGTGAGCAGTACTTC.

The chain has TRBV14 and TRBJ1-1; D call uncertain. Germline V lookup: CDR1 SGHDN, CDR2 FVKESK. The CDR3 spans 13 residues. Trimming left V 0 bases short and J 11 bases short, with 13 bases between. The CDR3: CASSQDFPDRAFF. The CDR3 nucleotides are TGTGCCAGCAGCCAAGATTTCCCAGATAGGGCTTTCTTT.

This clone was counted only a few times. V and J are TRBV2 and TRBJ2-5; maybe TRBD2 (5 bases). There are 13 residues in the CDR3. V lost 7 bases and J lost 4, with 13 bases in between. Germline V lookup: CDR1 SNHLY, CDR2 FYNNEI. The CDR3 is CASKRDLGETQYF. The CDR3 nucleotides read TGTGCCAGCAAACGGGATTTGGGAGAGACCCAGTACTTC.

This clone was observed a few times. The chain employs TRBV11-2 and TRBJ1-2; D unresolved. Germline loops: CDR1 SGHAT, CDR2 FQNNGV. V lost 1 base, J lost 3 bases, and 9 bases lay in between. This CDR3 comprises 14 residues. The CDR3 is CASSLAPEDYGYTF. The CDR3 DNA reads as TGTGCCAGCAGCTTAGCTCCCGAGGACTATGGCTACACCTTC.

This clone showed up just a few times. The identical CDR3 is also encoded by other nucleotide sequences in the sample. This sequence joins TRBV7-9 and TRBJ2-1; 11 positions agree with TRBD2. The germline V gene encodes CDR1 SEHNR and CDR2 FQNEAQ (reference sequence). J gave up 4 bases and V 0 bases, and 2 bases lay outside the gene matches. The CDR3 sequence is 16 residues long. Here the CDR3 reads CASSLAGTSGYNEQFF. The CDR3 region has the DNA TGTGCCAGCAGCTTAGCTGGGACTAGCGGTTACAATGAGCAGTTCTTC.

This clone was seen a handful of times. The chain links TRBV7-3 to TRBJ2-3, with a possible D match to TRBD1 (5 bases). CDR3 length: 13 residues. Germline assignment: CDR1 SGHTA and CDR2 FQGTGA. Trimming removed 4 bases from V and 6 bases from J, with 11 bases in between. Here the CDR3 reads CASSSSTVDTQYF. The DNA for the CDR3 is TGTGCCAGCAGCTCGTCGACAGTGGATACGCAGTATTTT.

This clone came up a few times. The V call is TRBV5-5, the J call TRBJ2-3, with D perhaps matching TRBD1 (6 bases). The germline V and J ends were trimmed by 4 bases and 4 bases, with 22 bases remaining between them. The CDR3 sequence is 17 residues long. Germline V gene sequence: CDR1 SGHKS, CDR2 YYEKEE (reference sequence). The CDR3 reads CASSPKYRALGADTQYF. The CDR3 region has the DNA TGTGCCAGCAGCCCCAAGTACAGGGCACTAGGGGCAGATACGCAGTATTTT.

This chain links TRBV7-9 with TRBJ2-5; a possible D gene is TRBD2 (6 bases). CDR3 length: 15 residues. Germline V CDR1 and CDR2: SEHNR, FQNEAQ (reference sequence). The V gene lost 2 bases and the J gene lost 0 bases, with 10 bases spanning the gap. In DNA, the CDR3 is TGTGCCAGCAGCTTACGGGCGGGACACCAAGAGACCCAGTACTTC. Its protein product is CASSLRAGHQETQYF.

The rearrangement joins TRBV28 to TRBJ2-7; 10 bases map to TRBD2. The length of the CDR3 is 14 residues. Germline V gene sequence: CDR1 MDHEN, CDR2 SYDVKM. CDR3 sequence reads: CGTNEREGLHEQYF. CDR3 in DNA: TGTGGTACGAATGAGCGGGAGGGCCTGCACGAGCAGTACTTC.

About this clone itself: A read error may account for a junction end that differs from germline. The chain uses TRBV11-2 and TRBJ1-3; D unclear. The germline V gene has CDR1 SGHAT and CDR2 FQNNGV. CDR3 length equals 14 residues. The DNA for the CDR3 is TGTGCCAGCAGCTTACCATTTCGGGCGAACACCACATATTTT. Residues: CASSLPFRANTTYF.

This clone has only a few counts. The chain employs TRBV19 and TRBJ2-2; D is uncertain. Germline CDR1 is LNHDA and CDR2 is SQIVND (reference sequence). This CDR3 contains 15 residues. Between the trimmed V and J ends, which lost 3 bases and 5 bases, there was a span of 13 bases. CDR3: CASSISGLGTGELFF. For the CDR3, the DNA is TGTGCCAGTAGTATTTCCGGCCTGGGAACCGGGGAGCTGTTTTTT.

The sample holds a few counts of this clone. The chain combines TRBV28 with TRBJ2-7; 7 nucleotides match TRBD1. Germline CDR1 MDHEN, CDR2 SYDVKM. The CDR3 spans 15 residues. With V trimmed by 5 bases and J by 0 bases, 7 bases remained unmatched. The CDR3 region is CASSAGTASSYEQYF. CDR3 nucleotides: TGTGCCAGCAGTGCCGGGACAGCGAGCTCCTACGAGCAGTACTTC.

V and J are TRBV5-1 and TRBJ2-7, with D perhaps matching TRBD1 (6 bases). The CDR3 extends over 15 amino acids. V was pared by 0 bases and J by 2 bases, with 12 bases between. The germline V gene encodes CDR1 SGHRS and CDR2 YFSETQ. CDR3 DNA: TGCGCCAGCAGCTTGGGAAGGGGGACCCCCTACGAGCAGTACTTC. Translation gives CASSLGRGTPYEQYF.

The chain employs TRBV27 and TRBJ2-7; tentative D call: TRBD1 (9 bases). Germline V gene lookup returns CDR1 MNHEY and CDR2 SMNVEV (reference sequence). V shed 3 bases and J shed 2 bases, with 26 bases lying between them. The CDR3 loop spans 19 amino acids. The CDR3 is CASSFLSSGTGTSTYEQYF. The DNA for the CDR3 is TGTGCCAGCAGTTTTTTATCGTCCGGGACAGGGACTAGTACCTACGAGCAGTACTTC.